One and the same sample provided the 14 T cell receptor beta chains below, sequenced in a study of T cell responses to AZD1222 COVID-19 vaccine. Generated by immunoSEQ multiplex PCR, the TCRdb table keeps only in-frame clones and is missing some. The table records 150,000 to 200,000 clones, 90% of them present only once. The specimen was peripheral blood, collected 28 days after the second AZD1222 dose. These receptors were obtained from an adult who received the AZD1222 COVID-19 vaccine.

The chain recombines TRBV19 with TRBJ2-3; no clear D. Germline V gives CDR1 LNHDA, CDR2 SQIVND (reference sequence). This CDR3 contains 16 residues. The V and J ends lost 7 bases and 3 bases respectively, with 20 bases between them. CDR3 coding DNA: TGTGCCAGTAAAGATCGTCGGCTCAACCCTACAGATACGCAGTATTTT. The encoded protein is CASKDRRLNPTDTQYF. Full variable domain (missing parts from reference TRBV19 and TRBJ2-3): DGGITQSPKYLFRKEGQNVTLSCEQNLNHDAMYWYRQDPGQGLRLIYYSQIVNDFQKGDIAEGYSVSREKKESFPLTVTSAQKNPTAFYLCASKDRRLNPTDTQYFGPGTRLTVL.

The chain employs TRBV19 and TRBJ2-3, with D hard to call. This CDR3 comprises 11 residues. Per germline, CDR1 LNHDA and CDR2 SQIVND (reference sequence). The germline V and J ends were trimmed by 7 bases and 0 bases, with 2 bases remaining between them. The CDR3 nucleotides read TGTGCCAGTACCAGCACAGATACGCAGTATTTT. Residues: CASTSTDTQYF.

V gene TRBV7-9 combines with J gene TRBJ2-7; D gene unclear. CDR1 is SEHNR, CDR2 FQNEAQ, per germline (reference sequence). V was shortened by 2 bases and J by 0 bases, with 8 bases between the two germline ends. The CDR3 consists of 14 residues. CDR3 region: CASSLRGNSYEQYF. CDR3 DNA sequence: TGTGCCAGCAGCTTACGCGGAAACTCCTACGAGCAGTACTTC.

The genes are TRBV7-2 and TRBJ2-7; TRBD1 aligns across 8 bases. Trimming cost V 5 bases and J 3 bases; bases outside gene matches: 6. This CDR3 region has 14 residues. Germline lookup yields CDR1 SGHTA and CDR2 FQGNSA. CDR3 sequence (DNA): TGTGCCAGCAGCCGGTACAGGGGGAACTACGAGCAGTACTTC. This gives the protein CASSRYRGNYEQYF.

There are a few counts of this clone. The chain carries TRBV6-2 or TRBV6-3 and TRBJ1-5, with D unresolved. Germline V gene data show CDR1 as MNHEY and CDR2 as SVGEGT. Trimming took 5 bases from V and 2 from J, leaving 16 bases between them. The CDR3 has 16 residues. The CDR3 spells CASSPEGITRNQPQHF. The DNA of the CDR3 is TGTGCCAGCAGTCCAGAGGGTATTACGCGCAATCAGCCCCAGCATTTT.

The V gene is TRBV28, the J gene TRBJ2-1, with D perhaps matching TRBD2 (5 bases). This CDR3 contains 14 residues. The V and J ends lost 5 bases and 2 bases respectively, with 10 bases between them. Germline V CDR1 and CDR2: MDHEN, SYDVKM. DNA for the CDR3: TGTGCCAGCAGTCTGGGCGGGCCCTACAATGAGCAGTTCTTC. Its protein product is CASSLGGPYNEQFF.

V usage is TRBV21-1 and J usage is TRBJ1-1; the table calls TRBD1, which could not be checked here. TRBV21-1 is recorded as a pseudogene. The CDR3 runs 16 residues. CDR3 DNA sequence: TGTGCCAGCAGCAATCTAAACCCGACAGGGCCTCCTGAAGCTTTCTTT. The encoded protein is CASSNLNPTGPPEAFF.

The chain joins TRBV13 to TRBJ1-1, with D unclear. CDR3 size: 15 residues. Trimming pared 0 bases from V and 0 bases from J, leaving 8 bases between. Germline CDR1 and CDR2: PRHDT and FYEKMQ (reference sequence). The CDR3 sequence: CASSLGGEMNTEAFF. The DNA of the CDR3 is TGTGCCAGCAGCTTAGGTGGGGAGATGAACACTGAAGCTTTCTTT. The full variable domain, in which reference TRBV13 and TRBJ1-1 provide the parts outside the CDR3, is AAGVIQSPRHLIKEKRETATLKCYPIPRHDTVYWYQQGPGQDPQFLISFYEKMQSDKGSIPDRFSAQQFSDYHSELNMSSLELGDSALYFCASSLGGEMNTEAFFGQGTRLTVV.

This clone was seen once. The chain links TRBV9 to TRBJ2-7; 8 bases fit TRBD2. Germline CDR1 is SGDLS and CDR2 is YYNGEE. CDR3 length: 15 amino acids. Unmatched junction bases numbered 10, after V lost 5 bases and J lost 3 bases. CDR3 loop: CASSAGTRGNYEQYF. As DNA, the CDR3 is TGTGCCAGCAGTGCCGGGACTAGAGGCAACTACGAGCAGTACTTC.

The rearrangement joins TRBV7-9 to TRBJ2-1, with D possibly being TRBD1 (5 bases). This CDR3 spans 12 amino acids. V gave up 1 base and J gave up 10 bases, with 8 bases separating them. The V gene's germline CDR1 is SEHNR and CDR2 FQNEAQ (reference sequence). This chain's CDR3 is CASSLVTVEQFF. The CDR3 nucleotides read TGTGCCAGCAGCTTAGTGACAGTCGAGCAGTTCTTC.

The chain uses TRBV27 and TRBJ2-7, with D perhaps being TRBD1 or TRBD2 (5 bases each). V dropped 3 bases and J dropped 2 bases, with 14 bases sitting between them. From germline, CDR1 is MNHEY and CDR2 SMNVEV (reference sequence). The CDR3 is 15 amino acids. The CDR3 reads CASSFASRGTYEQYF. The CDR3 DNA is TGTGCCAGCAGTTTCGCGTCCCGGGGCACCTACGAGCAGTACTTC.

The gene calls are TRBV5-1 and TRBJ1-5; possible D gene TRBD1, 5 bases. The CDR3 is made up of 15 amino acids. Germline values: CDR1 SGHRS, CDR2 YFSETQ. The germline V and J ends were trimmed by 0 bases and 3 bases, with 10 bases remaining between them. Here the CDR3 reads CASSLDGANNQPQHF. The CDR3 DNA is TGCGCCAGCAGCTTGGACGGGGCGAACAATCAGCCCCAGCATTTT. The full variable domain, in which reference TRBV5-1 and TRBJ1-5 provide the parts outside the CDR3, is KAGVTQTPRYLIKTRGQQVTLSCSPISGHRSVSWYQQTPGQGLQFLFEYFSETQRNKGNFPGRFSGRQFSNSRSEMNVSTLELGDSALYLCASSLDGANNQPQHFGDGTRLSIL.

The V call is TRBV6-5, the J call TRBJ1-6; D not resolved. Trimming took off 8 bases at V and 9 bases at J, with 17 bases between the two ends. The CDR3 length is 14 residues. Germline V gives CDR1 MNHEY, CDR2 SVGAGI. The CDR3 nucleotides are TGTGCCAGCCGACCGACCCAGGCGGCTTCACCCCTCCACTTT. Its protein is CASRPTQAASPLHF.

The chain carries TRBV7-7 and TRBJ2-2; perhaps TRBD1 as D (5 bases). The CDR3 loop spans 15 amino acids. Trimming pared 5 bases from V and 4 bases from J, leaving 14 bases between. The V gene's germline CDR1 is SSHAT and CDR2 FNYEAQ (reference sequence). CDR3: CASSLNPGITGELFF. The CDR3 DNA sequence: TGTGCCAGCAGCCTCAATCCAGGGATCACCGGGGAGCTGTTTTTT.